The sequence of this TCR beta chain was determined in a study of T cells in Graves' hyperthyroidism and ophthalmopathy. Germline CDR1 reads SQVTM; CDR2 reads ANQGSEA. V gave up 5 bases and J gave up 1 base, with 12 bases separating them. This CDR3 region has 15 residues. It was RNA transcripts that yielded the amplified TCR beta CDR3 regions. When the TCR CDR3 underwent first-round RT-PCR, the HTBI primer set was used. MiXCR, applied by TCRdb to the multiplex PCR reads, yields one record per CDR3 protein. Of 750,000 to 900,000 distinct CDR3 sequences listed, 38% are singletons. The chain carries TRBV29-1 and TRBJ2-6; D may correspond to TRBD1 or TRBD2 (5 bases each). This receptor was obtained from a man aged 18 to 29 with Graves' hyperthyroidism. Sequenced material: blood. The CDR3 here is CSVTGDGSGANVLTF. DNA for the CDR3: TGCAGCGTTACCGGGGACGGGTCTGGGGCCAACGTCCTGACTTTC.